This is a list of T cell receptor beta chains from one sample in a study of regulatory T cells in long-lasting Graves disease. TCRdb used MiXCR to reprocess the multiplex PCR reads, holding one entry per CDR3 protein. There are some 490,000 distinct CDR3 sequences in the sample; more than 10% occur only once, and over 7% lies in the top ten. These data were likewise used in another study, on T cells in Graves' hyperthyroidism and ophthalmopathy.

The sample in question was peripheral blood mononuclear cells (PBMCs), obtained at new diagnosis, from a patient treated with antithyroid drugs. These receptors came from a woman in her twenties or thirties with Graves disease. CDR3s include the opening cysteine and the closing phenylalanine or tryptophan. D genes are given only for firm matches. Only part of the rows carry a size: once, few, many, or a class if the clone is expanded.

>TRBJ2-1|TRBV5-1|many|-|15
TGCGCCAGCAGCTTAGAGGGGGTCGCCTACAATGAGCAGTTCTTC
CASSLEGVAYNEQFF
>TRBJ2-6|TRBV20-1|-|TRBD1|16
TGCAGTGCTAGAGGGACAGGGTCCACTGGGGCCAACGTCCTGACTTTC
CSARGTGSTGANVLTF
>TRBJ1-1|TRBV13|many|TRBD1|14
TGTGCCAGCAGCTTAAGGGGGCAGATCACTGAAGCTTTCTTT
CASSLRGQITEAFF
>TRBJ1-2|TRBV20-1|many|-|13
TGCAGTGCTAGGTTCGGCTATCACTATGGCTACACCTTC
CSARFGYHYGYTF
>TRBJ2-7|TRBV10-3|many|TRBD2|18
TGTGCCATCAGTGACCCTGGGACTAGCGGGACCAGAATCTACGAGCAGTACTTC
CAISDPGTSGTRIYEQYF
>TRBJ1-1|TRBV7-9|-|-|13
TGTGCCAGCCGGACAGACTTGGACACTGAAGCTTTCTTT
CASRTDLDTEAFF
>TRBJ2-1|TRBV7-6|few|-|17
TGTGCCAGCAGCTTAGAGGTAGGGGGAGATGCTCGGAATGAGCAGTTCTTC
CASSLEVGGDARNEQFF
>TRBJ1-2|TRBV28|-|-|14
TGTGCCAGCAGTTCTCCGGACCGGACTCTGGACTACACCTTC
CASSSPDRTLDYTF
>TRBJ1-1|TRBV7-9|-|-|13
TGTGCCAGCAGCTTAGGGATAAACCATTGGGCTTTCTTT
CASSLGINHWAFF
>TRBJ2-5|TRBV27|many|-|14
TGTGCCAGCAGTTTACATCGGGGTGAGGAGACCCAGTACTTC
CASSLHRGEETQYF
>TRBJ1-5|TRBV18|-|TRBD1|17
TGTGCCAGCTCACCAGGAAGGGGCAGGGGGCGTGTTCAGCCCCAGCATTTT
CASSPGRGRGRVQPQHF
>TRBJ2-3|TRBV10-3|-|TRBD1|16
TGTGCCATCAGTGAGTCAACAGGGGGCGGTACAGATACGCAGTATTTT
CAISESTGGGTDTQYF
>TRBJ1-2|TRBV6-9|few|-|15
TGTGCCAGCAGTTACTATGGACGAGATAGCTATGGCTACACCTTC
CASSYYGRDSYGYTF
>TRBJ2-7|TRBV20-1|many|TRBD1|15
TGCAGTGCTAGAGAGGGACAGCCGGAGTTCTACGAGCAGTACTTC
CSAREGQPEFYEQYF
>TRBJ2-2|TRBV7-9|-|TRBD2|18
TGTGCCAGCAGCCCCGGGCTAGCGGGAGGATTGAACACCGGGGAGCTGTTTTTT
CASSPGLAGGLNTGELFF
>TRBJ1-2|TRBV30|many|TRBD1|16
TGTGCCTGGGGCTTAGACCGGGACAGTCGGAACTATGGCTACACCTTC
CAWGLDRDSRNYGYTF
>TRBJ2-1|TRBV7-2|many|TRBD2|16
TGTGCCAGCAGCAAGCTAGGGCTAGCGGGGAACAATGAGCAGTTCTTC
CASSKLGLAGNNEQFF
>TRBJ1-1|TRBV4-3|few|TRBD1|16
TGCGCCAGCAGCCCGGAGACAGGGGCCTTAAAAGATGAAGCTTTCTTT
CASSPETGALKDEAFF
>TRBJ1-5|TRBV30|many|-|13
TGTGCCTGGAGTGCTGGAGGACACCGGGCCCAGCATTTT
CAWSAGGHRAQHF
>TRBJ2-3|TRBV11-2|many|-|16
TGTGCCAGCAGCTTAGTCGGTGCCCAGGGAAGGGATACGCAGTATTTT
CASSLVGAQGRDTQYF
>TRBJ2-5|TRBV19|many|-|14
TGTGCCAGTAGACGACAGGTGAACCAAGAGACCCAGTACTTC
CASRRQVNQETQYF
>TRBJ2-5|TRBV7-7|many|-|14
TGTGCTAGCAGCCCCCAGGGACGAGGGGAGACCCAGTACTTC
CASSPQGRGETQYF
>TRBJ2-7|TRBV20-1|many|-|13
TGCAGTGCTAGTGGTTGGGGGGACTACGAGCAGTACTTC
CSASGWGDYEQYF
>TRBJ2-1|TRBV27|many|TRBD2|15
TGTGCCAGCAGCTCGAGACGGACTAGCGGCAATGAGCAGTTCTTC
CASSSRRTSGNEQFF
>TRBJ2-7|TRBV7-6|few|TRBD2|13
TGTGCCAGCAGACTAGCGGGAGATTCCGAGCAGTACTTC
CASRLAGDSEQYF
>TRBJ2-3|TRBV27|many|TRBD2|14
TGTGCCACCCTAGCCGAATGGGGGGGGAATACGCAGTATTTT
CATLAEWGGNTQYF
>TRBJ1-5|TRBV4-3|-|-|16
TGCGCCAGCAGCCAACGGTGGGTCGTGGGCAATCAGCCCCAGCATTTT
CASSQRWVVGNQPQHF
>TRBJ1-1|TRBV7-9|-|-|11
TGTGCCAGCAGGGGCGGGGCTCGAGCTTTCTTT
CASRGGARAFF
>TRBJ2-3|TRBV7-8|many|-|15
TGTGCCAGCAGCTTAACCTTTTGGGGTGGGCATACGCAGTATTTT
CASSLTFWGGHTQYF
>TRBJ2-3|TRBV11-3|many|-|14
TGTGCCAGCAGCATATTAACGAACACAGATACGCAGTATTTT
CASSILTNTDTQYF
>TRBJ1-6|TRBV19|few|-|15
TGTGCCAGTACCAACGGCCTCTACAACAATTCACCCCTCCACTTT
CASTNGLYNNSPLHF
>TRBJ2-7|TRBV6-4|-|TRBD1|15
TGTGCCAGCAGTTCCGGCGGGACAGGGGGTTTCGAGCAGTACTTC
CASSSGGTGGFEQYF
>TRBJ2-7|TRBV6-1|-|-|15
TGTGCCAGCAGTGGGGGGCTAGCTAGTTCTTACGAGCAGTACTTC
CASSGGLASSYEQYF
>TRBJ1-2|TRBV6-1|many|-|12
TGTGCCAGCAGACAGTTTAACTATGGCTACACCTTC
CASRQFNYGYTF
>TRBJ2-1|TRBV5-1|-|TRBD2|16
TGCGCCAGCAGCATTGACACGGGGGGGGGGGCCAATGAGCAGTTCTTC
CASSIDTGGGANEQFF
>TRBJ2-7|TRBV7-2|-|-|17
TGTGCCAGCAGCTTAGTTCTGTTGCGGGATGGCTCGGAGGAGCAGTACTTC
CASSLVLLRDGSEEQYF
>TRBJ2-1|TRBV24-1|few|-|14
TGTGCCACCTCCCCCCAGGAAGGGGTCAATGAGCAGTTCTTC
CATSPQEGVNEQFF
>TRBJ2-2|TRBV7-9|few|-|14
TGTGCCAGCAGCTTAGACTGGGACGTAGGGGAGCTGTTTTTT
CASSLDWDVGELFF
>TRBJ2-3|TRBV12-3/TRBV12-4|many|-|13
TGTGCCAGCAGCTTAGGGTCCCGGGATACGCAGTATTTT
CASSLGSRDTQYF
>TRBJ2-3|TRBV29-1|few|TRBD2|17
TGCAGCGGAGGGACTAGCGGGGGATATAGAGCCACAGATACGCAGTATTTT
CSGGTSGGYRATDTQYF
>TRBJ1-4|TRBV2|many|-|19
TGTGCCAGCAGTGAAGCGCTTCCGAGGGCGACGGGGGCTAATGAAAAACTGTTTTTT
CASSEALPRATGANEKLFF
>TRBJ1-1|TRBV6-1|many|-|14
TGTGCCAGCAGTACAGAAAGTTCGAACACTGAAGCTTTCTTT
CASSTESSNTEAFF
>TRBJ1-5|TRBV5-6|-|-|15
TGTGCCAGCAGCCTGGAAGGGGAGAGCAATCAGCCCCAGCATTTT
CASSLEGESNQPQHF
>TRBJ1-1|TRBV7-6|-|-|16
TGTGCCAGCAGCCCCCGCTTACCAGGGTACAACACTGAAGCTTTCTTT
CASSPRLPGYNTEAFF
>TRBJ2-1|TRBV6-1|many|-|14
TGTGCCAGCAGTCCCCGACTAGTCGGGAATGAGCAGTTCTTC
CASSPRLVGNEQFF
>TRBJ2-3|TRBV28|many|TRBD2|16
TGTGCCAGCAGTCCCCATGGACTAGCGGCCACAGATACGCAGTATTTT
CASSPHGLAATDTQYF
>TRBJ2-3|TRBV28|few|-|12
TGTGCCAGCGGGAGCCTAAGGGATACGCAGTATTTT
CASGSLRDTQYF
>TRBJ2-3|TRBV7-2|-|TRBD1|16
TGTGCCAGCAGCTCTACAGGGGGCAGTCGTGTAGATACGCAGTATTTT
CASSSTGGSRVDTQYF
>TRBJ2-7|TRBV15|many|TRBD2|17
TGTGCCACCAGCAGGCTGCTGACTAGCGGGAAAGGGGGCGAGCAGTACTTC
CATSRLLTSGKGGEQYF
>TRBJ2-7|TRBV18|many|-|12
TGTGCCAGCTCACCACCGAGCGGAGAGCAGTACTTC
CASSPPSGEQYF
>TRBJ2-1|TRBV20-1|many|-|15
TGCAGTGCTAGAGAATGGGGAGGCCAATACAATGAGCAGTTCTTC
CSAREWGGQYNEQFF
>TRBJ2-6|TRBV7-2|few|-|20
TGTGCCAGCAGCCCTTGGATAGGTACCGTCCTTAGCTCTGGGGCCAACGTCCTGACTTTC
CASSPWIGTVLSSGANVLTF
>TRBJ2-3|TRBV4-3|few|TRBD2|14
TGCGCCAGCAGCGTGGGACTAGCGGGAGGAGCGCAGTATTTT
CASSVGLAGGAQYF
>TRBJ1-6|TRBV20-1|-|-|13
TGCAGTCCGGTCAAGGACCGTAATTCACCCCTCCACTTT
CSPVKDRNSPLHF
>TRBJ2-3|TRBV9|-|-|14
TGTGCCAGCAGCGTAGCGGCAGGAGGAGATACGCAGTCTTTT
CASSVAAGGDTQSF